A selection of T cell receptor beta chains follows, all from one sample in a study of technical replicates of blood from a handful of donors. Method: immunoSEQ multiplex PCR; TCRdb's copy keeps in-frame clones and lacks some. The sample consists of around 89,000 clones, about 94% of them appearing once. Sample: T cells isolated from PBMCs. These receptors were taken from a human donor in good health. CDR3s include the opening cysteine and the closing phenylalanine or tryptophan. Size is stated for part of the rows, as once, few or many counts, or as a class when the clone is expanded.

v_gene | len | abundance | CDR3aa
TRBV28 | 14 | - | CATRADDSSYEQYF
TRBV11-2 | 15 | - | CASSLDSGQLNIQYF
TRBV5-1 | 15 | - | CASSLVAGGQETQYF
TRBV28 | 19 | - | CASRPPGQGFVGYQETQYF
TRBV29-1 | 14 | - | CSVLAGGPTDTQYF
TRBV6-1 | 13 | - | CASRFTQNTEAFF
TRBV5-1 | 16 | - | CASSLANRDSGNTIYF
TRBV10-2 | 19 | - | CASSEASMGLALPGNEQFF
TRBV11-2 | 16 | - | CASSRRQINPTYGYTF
TRBV2 | 15 | - | CASSGETFFGGELFF
TRBV28 | 14 | - | CASSLGDRAETQYF
TRBV28 | 13 | - | CASSPPAGIKAFF
TRBV10-1 | 13 | - | CASSESVAGTQYF
TRBV12-5 | 13 | - | CASGRTGGYEQYF
TRBV6-5 | 13 | - | CASSRQGYSPLHF
TRBV27 | 16 | - | CASSPPGLAGRNEQYF
TRBV6-5 | 14 | few | CASKREENSYEQYF
TRBV5-8 | 14 | - | CASSPDRNNQPQHF
TRBV7-3 | 14 | - | CASSSLQGNGELFF
TRBV9 | 17 | - | CASSVGLPGSSYNEQFF
TRBV7-9 | 14 | - | CASSLVGAPAEAFF
TRBV6-5 | 13 | - | CASSYSSRYEQFF
TRBV5-5 | 15 | - | CASSFRGPGANVLTF
TRBV27 | 14 | - | CASSFSGREETQYF
TRBV11-1 | 19 | - | CASSFFTSGGRRNTGELFF
TRBV4-1 | 15 | - | CASSQGTAGKETQYF
TRBV10-2 | 17 | once | CAAREGSGGSGANVLTF
TRBV10-3 | 15 | - | CAISESIGSYYGYTF
TRBV4-2 | 15 | - | CASSHTGGSTDTQYF
TRBV2 | 15 | - | CASSHQGARDTEAFF
TRBV9 | 17 | - | CASSPLGEGAYSYEQYF
TRBV6-5 | 14 | - | CASRLDPWAGELFF
TRBV9 | 15 | - | CASSVGGGSTDTQYF
TRBV2 | 18 | - | CASGGWTSGRTITDTQYF
TRBV7-8 | 15 | - | CASSVRDRMNTEAFF
TRBV7-9 | 16 | - | CASSLATLAGGPVRFF
TRBV5-1 | 17 | - | CASSLQTHRRETWEQFF
TRBV11-2 | 18 | once | CASSLDVYGGSSGNTIYF
TRBV5-6 | 14 | - | CASSLDGSNEKLFF
TRBV7-2 | 15 | - | CASSLAGGGSYTQYF
TRBV11-1 | 11 | - | CASSFSNEQFF
TRBV11-3 | 16 | - | CASSLDPGSSYNEQFF
TRBV15 | 13 | - | CATRERDSLEQYF
TRBV30 | 15 | - | CAWSGRGGRTDTQYF
TRBV21-1 | 17 | - | CASSKRLAGRRKETQYF
TRBV6-5 | 15 | - | CASSPPGGLNTEAFF
TRBV5-6 | 14 | - | CASSAGASTETQYF
TRBV7-3 | 15 | - | CASSRNGQSTDTQYF
TRBV7-2 | 18 | - | CASSLKGTSGLNTGELFF
TRBV15 | 17 | - | CATSHLLGTGFGNTIYF
TRBV28 | 14 | - | CASSPSDREAGYTF
TRBV2 | 19 | once | CASSFWGTTPDFSGNTIYF
TRBV25-1 | 17 | - | CASSELGTGGRGGELFF
TRBV14 | 16 | - | CASSQDLSGDTDTQYF
TRBV30 | 14 | - | CAWSLGSGANVLTF
TRBV27 | 15 | - | CASMRTGKNTGELFF
TRBV28 | 20 | - | CASSSPGTSGRIEGTGELFF
TRBV15 | 15 | few | CATSTRHSTHNEQFF
TRBV6-1 | 15 | few | CASSETGLYNSPLHF
TRBV19 | 15 | - | CASSSTGGLNQPQHF